There are many counts of the clone carrying this TCR beta chain. Its specificity is unknown. Axillary draining lymph nodes of breast cancer patients supplied the node samples. TCRdb recomputed calls from the multiplex PCR reads with MiXCR, one row per CDR3 protein. The sample has some 150,000 distinct CDR3 sequences, 20% to 25% seen once. These data originate in a study of breast tumors, draining lymph nodes, adjacent tissues. Overall study findings and caveats: Data fit most tumor T cells coming from lymph node, expanding in tumor. The lymph node origin of tumor T cells was framed as consistent with a hypothesis, not demonstrated. Tumors had less TCR diversity than lymph nodes, more than nontumor tissue. Luminal-like breast cancer showed significantly greater tumor-nontumor repertoire similarity than basal-like breast cancer did.

Germline-derived CDR1 and CDR2 are GTSNPN and SVGIG (reference sequence). V shed 7 bases and J 5 bases; nucleotides not matched to a gene: 7. The CDR3 sequence is 13 residues long. This sequence joins TRBV30 and TRBJ1-4; 7 bases match TRBD1. This clonotype was obtained from a female donor with breast cancer. Some clones in this sample may be carry-over from other donors' samples. The sequencing input was axillary lymph node tissue. The CDR3 is CALTGRFNEKLFF. For the CDR3, the DNA is TGTGCCTTGACAGGGCGTTTCAATGAAAAACTGTTTTTT.